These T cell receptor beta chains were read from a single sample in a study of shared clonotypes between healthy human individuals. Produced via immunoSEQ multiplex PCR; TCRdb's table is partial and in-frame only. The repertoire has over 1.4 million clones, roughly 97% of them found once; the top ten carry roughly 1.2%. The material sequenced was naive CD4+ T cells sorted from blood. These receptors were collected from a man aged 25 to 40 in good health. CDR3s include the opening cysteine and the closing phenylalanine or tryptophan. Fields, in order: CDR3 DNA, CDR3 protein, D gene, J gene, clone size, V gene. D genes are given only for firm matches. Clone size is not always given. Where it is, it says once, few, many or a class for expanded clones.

cdr3_nt: TGCGCCAGCAGCCCTGGGACAGGAGACTACAATGAGCAGTTCTTC
cdr3_aa: CASSPGTGDYNEQFF
d_call: TRBD1
j_call: TRBJ2-1
clone_size: -
v_call: TRBV5-1

cdr3_nt: TGTGCCAGCAGTTTATTGGAGGCAGGGGGGAGCGACACTGAAGCTTTCTTT
cdr3_aa: CASSLLEAGGSDTEAFF
d_call: TRBD1
j_call: TRBJ1-1
clone_size: -
v_call: TRBV28

cdr3_nt: TGCGCCAGCAACCCTGAACAGGGAACTGTAAAGACCCAGTACTTC
cdr3_aa: CASNPEQGTVKTQYF
d_call: -
j_call: TRBJ2-5
clone_size: -
v_call: TRBV5-1

cdr3_nt: TGTGCCAGCAGCCTCCAGACAGGGAGTAATCAGCCCCAGCATTTT
cdr3_aa: CASSLQTGSNQPQHF
d_call: TRBD1
j_call: TRBJ1-5
clone_size: -
v_call: TRBV5-6

cdr3_nt: TGCGCCAGCAGCCTCCCCGCGGCAGGCCAGAACGAGCAGTACTTC
cdr3_aa: CASSLPAAGQNEQYF
d_call: -
j_call: TRBJ2-7
clone_size: -
v_call: TRBV4-1

cdr3_nt: TGTGCCAGCAGACAGGGCCGCTATAGCAATCAGCCCCAGCATTTT
cdr3_aa: CASRQGRYSNQPQHF
d_call: -
j_call: TRBJ1-5
clone_size: -
v_call: TRBV28

cdr3_nt: TGTGCCAGCAGAGCGGAGACCGCCGGCCGCCTTTTT
cdr3_aa: CASRAETAGRLF
d_call: -
j_call: TRBJ1-4
clone_size: -
v_call: TRBV2

cdr3_nt: TGTGCCAGCTCACTAAGCGGGACCGGCGAGACCCAGTACTTC
cdr3_aa: CASSLSGTGETQYF
d_call: TRBD2
j_call: TRBJ2-5
clone_size: -
v_call: TRBV18

cdr3_nt: TGTGCCAGCAAACCCTGGGACAACGAGCAGTACTTC
cdr3_aa: CASKPWDNEQYF
d_call: -
j_call: TRBJ2-7
clone_size: -
v_call: TRBV28

cdr3_nt: TGTGCCAGCAGCCAGGGACAGGGGGCTTTGGATAGCAATCAGCCCCAGCATTTT
cdr3_aa: CASSQGQGALDSNQPQHF
d_call: TRBD1
j_call: TRBJ1-5
clone_size: -
v_call: TRBV7-9

cdr3_nt: TGTGCCACAAGCAGGGAAACGAACACTGAAGCTTTCTTT
cdr3_aa: CATSRETNTEAFF
d_call: -
j_call: TRBJ1-1
clone_size: -
v_call: TRBV6-4

cdr3_nt: TGTGCCAGCTCACCGTTACTAGCGGTTAGCACAGATACGCAGTATTTT
cdr3_aa: CASSPLLAVSTDTQYF
d_call: TRBD2
j_call: TRBJ2-3
clone_size: once
v_call: TRBV18

cdr3_nt: TGTGCCAGCAGTCCCCCGTGGGCGAGAGAAAAACTGTTTTTT
cdr3_aa: CASSPPWAREKLFF
d_call: -
j_call: TRBJ1-4
clone_size: -
v_call: TRBV27

cdr3_nt: TGCGCCAGCAGCGGCGACGAAATGACCGGGGAGCTGTTTTTT
cdr3_aa: CASSGDEMTGELFF
d_call: -
j_call: TRBJ2-2
clone_size: -
v_call: TRBV5-1